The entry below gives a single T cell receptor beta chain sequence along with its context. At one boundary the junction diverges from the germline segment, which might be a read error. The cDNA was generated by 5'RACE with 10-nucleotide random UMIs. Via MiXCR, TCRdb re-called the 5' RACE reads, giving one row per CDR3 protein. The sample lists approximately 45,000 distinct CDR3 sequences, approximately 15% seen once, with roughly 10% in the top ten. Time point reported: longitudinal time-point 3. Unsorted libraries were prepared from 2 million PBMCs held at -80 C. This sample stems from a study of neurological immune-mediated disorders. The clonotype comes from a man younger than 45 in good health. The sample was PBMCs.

CDR3 region: CSAREGNSGRARTDKQYF. The DNA for the CDR3 is TGCAGTGCTAGAGAAGGGAATAGCGGGAGGGCCAGGACAGATAAGCAGTATTTT. V and J are TRBV20-1 and TRBJ2-3; 11 nucleotides match TRBD2. CDR3 size: 18 residues. CDR1 is DFQATT, CDR2 SNEGSKA, per germline (reference sequence).